This T cell receptor beta chain was captured by sequencing in a study of blood T cell repertoires in COVID-19 (TCRdb year 2020). In the study overall: Samples covering the acute and convalescent phases of COVID-19 were provided by collaborators in the United States, Italy and Spain. The prospective study material was composed of cDNA or gDNA derived from T cells, B-cell-depleted T cells, or PBMCs. Deeply sampled blood TCRbeta repertoires from subjects exposed to, actively infected with, or recovered from COVID-19 were included in the dataset. Samples were obtained from the ongoing ImmuneRACE study (first 160 participants) and from over a thousand subjects provided by 6 global collaborators. Sample metadata almost always included a de-identified subject ID, COVID-19 status, age in years and sex. The repertoires were released in a freely available public database intended as a resource for research on the immune response to SARS-CoV-2. HLA class I and class II types, where available, came from metadata supplied by the sample provider rather than from assay-based typing. Study-wide conclusions, independent of this receptor: Clinical and demographic metadata were provided uncurated, with the amount varying by source and participant.

TCRbeta CDR3 regions were amplified from genomic DNA using the immunoSEQ Assay, a bias-controlled multiplex PCR. In the authors' own workflow: Within the assay, amplification of reference gene primers was used to estimate how many nucleated cells each sample contained. To quantify the absolute abundance of each unique TCRbeta CDR3 rearrangement, sequence reads were collapsed and filtered. Productive Simpson clonality was computed per sample as the square root of Simpson's diversity index over productive rearrangements. Entries here come from immuneACCESS through TCRdb and include only in-frame sequences with V and J called. Some clones fail to appear in such tables; in the studies checked, an unresolved V gene covers under half of the shortfall, and the cause of the remainder is unknown. V and J calls and clone size are those listed in that table; D and trimming were worked out from the DNA. Across this sample there are 300,000 to 350,000 clones, with about 86% seen only once. Clones ranked in the top ten supply roughly 4% of the sample.

Of note for this clone: Its target antigen remains unknown. Base qualities are not at hand, and no much larger clone is one base apart.

In the prospective study, participants were 18 to 89 years old, resided in 24 geographic areas of the United States, and were enrolled through a virtual design. To assign participants to cohorts, the prospective study relied on clinical history that participants themselves reported in a screening survey and a study questionnaire. In the prospective study, mobile phlebotomists collected whole blood, serum and a nasopharyngeal or oropharyngeal swab from each participant. Prospective study participants could optionally give additional blood draws and questionnaires over an approximately 2-month period. Before DNA extraction, prospective study blood samples were shipped either frozen or at room temperature. This sequence was found in a woman aged 35 to 49 with acute COVID-19. The sequenced sample consisted of PBMCs or T cells enriched from blood (not recorded which).

The sequenced DNA: TGTGCCAGTACCAGGGACAGGGATCCTGGAAACACCATATATTTT. Translated, it gives CASTRDRDPGNTIYF. The receptor chain draws on TRBV19 and TRBJ1-3; 9 bases in between match TRBD1. Trimming takes 7 bases off V and 2 bases off J; junction bases not matched to a gene: 6. The germline V gene (reference sequence) yields LNHDA for CDR1 and SQIVND for CDR2. The CDR3 sequence holds 15 residues, the cysteine and phenylalanine included. Only the CDR3 region is kept as DNA, spanning 45 bases read in frame from base 1.